This T cell receptor beta chain derives from a study of blood T cell repertoires in COVID-19 (dated by TCRdb to the early 2020s). Describing the broader study: Samples from collaborators originated in the United States, Italy and Spain and spanned both the acute and convalescent phases of COVID-19. The samples were drawn from two sources: the first 160 participants of the ongoing ImmuneRACE study, and about 1,300 subjects contributed by 6 global collaborators. The material from the prospective study consisted of cDNA or gDNA derived from T cells, B-cell-depleted T cells, or PBMCs. A freely available public database, intended as a resource for researchers studying the immune response to SARS-CoV-2, is where the repertoires were released. Subjects who had been exposed to COVID-19, were actively infected with it, or had recovered from it provided the deeply sampled blood TCRbeta repertoires that made up the dataset. Nearly every sample came with metadata listing a de-identified subject ID, COVID-19 status, age in years and sex. Where available, HLA class I and class II types were obtained from metadata supplied by the sample provider rather than from assay-based typing. On the study overall, not on this receptor specifically: How much clinical and demographic metadata was included differed by source and by participant, and the metadata was provided uncurated.

At one collaborating source in Seattle, patients were enrolled during active infection and were followed longitudinally through the course of disease. The collaborating institutions used their own protocols to collect whole blood in K2EDTA tubes. For TCRbeta analysis, collaborator samples were shipped as frozen whole blood, as isolated PBMCs, or as DNA extracted from either sample type. Notes on this clone: Its antigen remains undetermined. Nothing much larger sits one base from this clone, and base qualities are not available.

The germline V gene gives CDR1 as MNHEY and CDR2 as SVGAGI. V lost 10 bases and J lost 1 base; the stretch between them is 17 bases long. Reading from cysteine to phenylalanine, the CDR3 counts 14 amino acids. CDR3 DNA is the only sequence kept; it has 42 bases, read in frame from the first base. The immunoSEQ Assay, a bias-controlled multiplex PCR, was used to amplify TCRbeta CDR3 regions from genomic DNA. Under the source paper's analysis protocol: The number of nucleated cells in each sample was estimated by amplification of reference gene primers within the assay. Sequence reads were collapsed and filtered to measure the absolute abundance of every unique TCRbeta CDR3 rearrangement. For each sample, productive Simpson clonality was calculated as the square root of Simpson's diversity index across productive rearrangements. TCRdb limited this immuneACCESS table to in-frame rearrangements with V and J called. A share of clones is missing; checked studies link under half to unresolved V genes, and the rest is unexplained. The V and J calls and clone size come from that table; D and trimming were worked out from the DNA. The sample data list 150,000 to 200,000 clones, and roughly 82% of these were observed just once. Around 7% of the sample rests with the top ten.

The chain joins TRBV6-5 to TRBJ2-7, with the D gene too uncertain to name. The sequence was obtained from a woman aged 40 to 55 with COVID-19, enrolled during active disease. Sequencing used peripheral blood. The CDR3: CATQFRQLSYEQYF. The nucleotide sequence reads as follows: TGTGCCACACAGTTCAGGCAGCTATCCTACGAGCAGTACTTC.